Below are 21 T cell receptor beta chains sequenced from a single sample in a study of shared clonotypes between healthy human individuals. The repertoire was sequenced with immunoSEQ multiplex PCR; TCRdb's copy has only in-frame clones and lacks some. The table has millions of clones, about 95% seen once. It was CD45RO-negative cells, positively selected for CCR7, that made up naive CD8 cells, with terminally differentiated effector memory CD45RA+ cells excluded. The sequenced sample consisted of naive CD8+ T cells sorted from blood. The receptors stem from a man aged 18 to 35 in good health.

Of note for this clone: Other DNA sequences of this sample code for an identical CDR3. The genes are TRBV9 and TRBJ2-5; a weak D match, TRBD2 (6 bases). Between the trimmed V and J ends, which lost 0 bases and 5 bases, there was a span of 11 bases. This CDR3 is 14 amino acids long. Looked up from germline, CDR1 is SGDLS and CDR2 is YYNGEE. The CDR3 reads CASSVATGGETQYF. The CDR3 region has the DNA TGTGCCAGCAGCGTAGCAACAGGAGGGGAGACCCAGTACTTC.

This chain connects TRBV27 to TRBJ2-4; 9 bases are a match to TRBD1. This CDR3 is 13 amino acids long. Germline V gene data show CDR1 as MNHEY and CDR2 as SMNVEV (reference sequence). The trim removed 5 bases at V and 7 bases at J, leaving 3 bases unmatched. The CDR3 here is CASSPGTGNIQYF. In DNA form, the CDR3 reads TGTGCCAGCAGTCCGGGGACAGGGAACATTCAGTACTTC.

The J gene is TRBJ2-1, the V gene TRBV11-2, with 10 bases identical to TRBD2. The CDR3 totals 18 residues. V shed 2 bases, J shed 5 bases, and the junction held 12 bases outside the gene matches. Germline CDR1 reads SGHAT; CDR2 reads FQNNGV. This CDR3 reads CASSLSIRTSGTNNEQFF. The CDR3 region has the DNA TGTGCCAGCAGCTTAAGTATTCGTACTAGCGGGACTAACAATGAGCAGTTCTTC.

The chain is built from TRBV4-1 and TRBJ2-5, with 10 bases aligning to TRBD2. This CDR3 comprises 15 residues. In germline, CDR1 is MGHRA, CDR2 YSYEKL. V lost 5 bases, J lost 5 bases, and 8 bases stayed unmatched. CDR3: CASSTRLAGWETQYF. For the CDR3, the DNA is TGCGCCAGCAGCACCAGACTAGCGGGCTGGGAGACCCAGTACTTC.

The rearrangement links TRBV5-1 to TRBJ1-4; the match to TRBD1 covers 11 bases. CDR3 length: 14 residues. From germline, CDR1 is SGHRS and CDR2 YFSETQ. V gave up 3 bases and J gave up 7 bases; unmatched junction bases: 2. CDR3 in amino acids: CASSSDRGPEKLFF. DNA for the CDR3: TGCGCCAGCAGCTCGGACAGGGGGCCTGAAAAACTGTTTTTT.

As DNA, the CDR3 is TGCAGCGCGGCGGGGGGCCTCTCCTACGAGCAGTACTTC. It is translated as CSAAGGLSYEQYF. The chain uses TRBV29-1 and TRBJ2-7; 8 bases agree with TRBD2. V lost 7 bases, J lost 0 bases, and 5 bases stayed unmatched. This CDR3 is 13 amino acids long. In germline, CDR1 is SQVTM, CDR2 ANQGSEA.

V is TRBV11-2 and J is TRBJ2-2, with D uncertain. Between the trimmed V and J ends, which lost 3 bases and 4 bases, there was a span of 9 bases. The CDR3 loop spans 14 amino acids. CDR1 and CDR2 (germline): SGHAT, FQNNGV. The CDR3 bases are TGTGCCAGCAGCTTCGGGCCCAGCACCGGGGAGCTGTTTTTT. This gives the protein CASSFGPSTGELFF.

The chain is built from TRBV5-4 and TRBJ1-2; D is undetermined. The V end was cut by 3 bases, the J end by 1 base, with 4 bases between. The CDR3 has 12 residues. Germline CDR1 SGHNT, CDR2 YYREEE (reference sequence). The CDR3 loop is CASSSDNYGYTF. CDR3 sequence (DNA): TGTGCCAGCAGCTCGGATAACTATGGCTACACCTTC.

The chain recombines TRBV4-1 with TRBJ1-4; tentative D call: TRBD1 (5 bases). This CDR3 has 16 residues. The germline CDR1 and CDR2 sequences are MGHRA and YSYEKL. V gave up 0 bases and J gave up 6 bases, with 14 bases separating them. The CDR3 DNA reads as TGCGCCAGCAGCCAAGACCCGGGGCAGGGTTATGAAAAACTGTTTTTT. This encodes CASSQDPGQGYEKLFF.

J is TRBJ2-1 and V is TRBV15; tentatively, D is TRBD2 (7 bases). CDR1 and CDR2 (germline): LNHNV, YYDKDF (reference sequence). V was cut by 5 bases and J by 5 bases, with 13 bases left in between. The CDR3 spans 14 residues. The CDR3 region has the DNA TGTGCCACCAGCGAAAAGGGGGGGAACAATGAGCAGTTCTTC. As protein: CATSEKGGNNEQFF.

The chain has TRBV27 and TRBJ1-4; D is possibly TRBD1 (6 bases). V gave up 8 bases and J gave up 7 bases, with 26 bases separating them. Germline CDR1 is MNHEY and CDR2 is SMNVEV (reference sequence). There are 17 residues in the CDR3. The CDR3 loop reads CASRSAGTGGAGEKLFF. Written as DNA, the CDR3 is TGTGCCAGCCGTTCCGCCGGGACTGGGGGGGCCGGTGAAAAACTGTTTTTT.

As concerns this clone: This sample includes further DNA sequences coding for the same CDR3. The CDR3 loop is CASSLRQGNTEAFF. The CDR3 region has the DNA TGTGCCAGCAGTCTAAGACAGGGGAACACTGAAGCTTTCTTT. The rearrangement links TRBV27 to TRBJ1-1; 7 bases match TRBD1. Germline V gene sequence: CDR1 MNHEY, CDR2 SMNVEV (reference sequence). The CDR3 is 14 amino acids. The V segment lost 5 bases and the J segment 1 base; nucleotides outside the gene matches: 4.

The V call is TRBV20-1, the J call TRBJ1-1; D perhaps matches TRBD1 (6 bases). The V gene lost 0 bases and the J gene lost 9 bases, with 8 bases spanning the gap. This CDR3 has 11 residues. The V gene's germline CDR1 is DFQATT and CDR2 SNEGSKA (reference sequence). In DNA form, the CDR3 reads TGCAGTGCTAGAGATGGGGGCCAAGCTTTCTTT. Its translation is CSARDGGQAFF.

On this clone itself: This could be a read error, since a much larger clone is one nucleotide away. The rearrangement links TRBV28 to TRBJ2-2; D gene uncertain. The CDR3 extends over 12 amino acids. The germline V and J ends were trimmed by 6 bases and 2 bases, with 4 bases remaining between them. CDR1 is MDHEN, CDR2 SYDVKM, per germline. CDR3 coding DNA: TGTGCCAGCAGCGTCAACACCGGGGAGCTGTTTTTT. It is translated as CASSVNTGELFF.

The CDR3 reads CASSQRASNEQFF. CDR3 coding DNA: TGCGCCAGCAGCCAAAGAGCGTCCAATGAGCAGTTCTTC. The genes are TRBV4-3 and TRBJ2-1; no firm D call. CDR1 and CDR2 from the germline V gene are LGHNA and YSLEER. The CDR3 covers 13 residues. Trimming cost V 2 bases and J 6 bases, with 8 bases left between them.

The V call is TRBV9, the J call TRBJ2-7, with TRBD1 matching over 10 bases. The CDR3 is 15 amino acids. V gave up 4 bases and J gave up 0 bases; unmatched junction bases: 4. CDR1 is SGDLS and CDR2 is YYNGEE in the germline V gene. CDR3 DNA: TGTGCCAGCAGCTTGGGACAGGGGAGCTCCTACGAGCAGTACTTC. It is translated as CASSLGQGSSYEQYF.

Regarding this clone: In the same sample, other DNA sequences code for this CDR3. Here the CDR3 reads CASSLEGSSYNEQFF. The CDR3 DNA reads TGTGCCAGCAGCTTAGAGGGAAGCTCCTACAATGAGCAGTTCTTC. This chain links TRBV7-9 with TRBJ2-1; D is unresolved. The CDR3 consists of 15 residues. The V end was cut by 1 base, the J end by 0 bases, with 7 bases between. Germline V CDR1 and CDR2: SEHNR, FQNEAQ (reference sequence).

This clone appeared once. The CDR3 DNA sequence: TGTGCCAGCAGTTTACGGCGGGAGGGCTACGAGCAGTACTTC. This translates into CASSLRREGYEQYF. The chain uses TRBV27 and TRBJ2-7; 9 bases are shared with TRBD2. V shed 2 bases, J shed 3 bases, and the junction held 2 bases outside the gene matches. The germline gives CDR1 MNHEY, CDR2 SMNVEV (reference sequence). The CDR3 has 14 amino acids.

Only a few counts were recorded for this clone. Since a much larger clone is just one base distant, this may be a read error. This same CDR3 is encoded by further DNA sequences in the sample. J is TRBJ2-7 and V is TRBV5-4; D gene uncertain. Germline V gives CDR1 SGHNT, CDR2 YYREEE (reference sequence). V was shortened by 3 bases and J by 2 bases, with 3 bases between the two germline ends. This CDR3 region has 11 residues. Here the CDR3 DNA reads TGTGCCAGCAGCTCCACCTACGAGCAGTACTTC. The encoded protein is CASSSTYEQYF.

CDR3 DNA sequence: TGTGCCAGCAGCTACGGAGCTGAAGCTTTCTTT. As protein: CASSYGAEAFF. The chain carries TRBV5-6 and TRBJ1-1; no definite D call. V was cut by 3 bases and J by 6 bases, with 6 bases left in between. Germline CDR1 SGHDT, CDR2 YYEEEE. The CDR3 runs 11 residues.

This chain links TRBV2 with TRBJ2-7, with D hard to call. The CDR3 is 12 amino acids. Trimming removed 5 bases from V and 5 bases from J, with 10 bases in between. CDR1 SNHLY and CDR2 FYNNEI come from the germline V gene. The CDR3, as DNA: TGTGCCAGCAGTACAACAGATAACGAGCAGTACTTC. As protein: CASSTTDNEQYF.